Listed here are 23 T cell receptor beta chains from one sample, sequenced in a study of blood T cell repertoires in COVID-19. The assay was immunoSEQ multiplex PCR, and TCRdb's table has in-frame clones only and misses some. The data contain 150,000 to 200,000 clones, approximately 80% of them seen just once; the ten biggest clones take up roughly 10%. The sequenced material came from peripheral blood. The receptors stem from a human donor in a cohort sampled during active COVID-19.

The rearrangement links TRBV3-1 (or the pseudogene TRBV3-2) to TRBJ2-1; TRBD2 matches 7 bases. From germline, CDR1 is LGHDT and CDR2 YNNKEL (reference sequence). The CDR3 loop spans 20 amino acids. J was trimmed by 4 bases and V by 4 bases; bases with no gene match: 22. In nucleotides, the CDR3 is TGTGCCAGCAGCCTCTCCCGGGACGCTGGGAGGGTCCTTCCTTACAATGAGCAGTTCTTC. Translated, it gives CASSLSRDAGRVLPYNEQFF.

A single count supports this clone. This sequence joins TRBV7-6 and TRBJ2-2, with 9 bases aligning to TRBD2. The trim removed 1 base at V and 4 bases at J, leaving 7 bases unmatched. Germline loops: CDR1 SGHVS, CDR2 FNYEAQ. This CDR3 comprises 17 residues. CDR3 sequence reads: CASSLGLAGSGTGELFF. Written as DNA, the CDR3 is TGTGCCAGCAGCTTAGGGCTAGCGGGATCCGGCACCGGGGAGCTGTTTTTT.

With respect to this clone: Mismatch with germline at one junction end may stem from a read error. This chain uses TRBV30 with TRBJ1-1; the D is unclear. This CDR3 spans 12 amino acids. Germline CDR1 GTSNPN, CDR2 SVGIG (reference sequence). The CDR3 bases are TGTGCCTGCTCAGGCGTGAAGACTGAAGCTTTCTTT. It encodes CACSGVKTEAFF.

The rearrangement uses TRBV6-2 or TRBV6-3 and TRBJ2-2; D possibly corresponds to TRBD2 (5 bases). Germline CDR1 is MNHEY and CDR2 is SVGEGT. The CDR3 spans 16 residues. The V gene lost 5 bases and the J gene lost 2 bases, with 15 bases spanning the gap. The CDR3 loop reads CASSRRLASNTGELFF. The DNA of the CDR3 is TGTGCCAGCAGTCGAAGATTAGCGTCCAACACCGGGGAGCTGTTTTTT.

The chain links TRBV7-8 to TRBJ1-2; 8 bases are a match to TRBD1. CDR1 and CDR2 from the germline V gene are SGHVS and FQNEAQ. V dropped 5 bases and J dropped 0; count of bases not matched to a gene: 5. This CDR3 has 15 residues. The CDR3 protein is CASSKRTGTNYGYTF. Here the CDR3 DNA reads TGTGCCAGCAGCAAACGGACAGGGACTAACTATGGCTACACCTTC.

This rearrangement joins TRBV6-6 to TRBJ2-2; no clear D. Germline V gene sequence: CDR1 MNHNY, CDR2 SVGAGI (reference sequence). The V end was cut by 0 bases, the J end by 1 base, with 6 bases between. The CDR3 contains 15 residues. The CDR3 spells CASSYSFLNTGELFF. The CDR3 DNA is TGTGCCAGCAGTTACTCGTTCCTGAACACCGGGGAGCTGTTTTTT.

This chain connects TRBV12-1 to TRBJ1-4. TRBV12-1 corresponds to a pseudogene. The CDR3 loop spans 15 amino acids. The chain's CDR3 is CASSIGRDGNEKLFF. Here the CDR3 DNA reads TGTGCCAGCAGCATCGGACGGGATGGGAATGAAAAACTGTTTTTT.

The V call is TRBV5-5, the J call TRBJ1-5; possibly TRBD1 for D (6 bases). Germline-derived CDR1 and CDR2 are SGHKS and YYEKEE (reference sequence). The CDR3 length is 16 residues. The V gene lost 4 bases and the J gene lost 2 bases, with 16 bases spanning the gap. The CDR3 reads CASSGWAGARNQPQHF. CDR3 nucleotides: TGTGCCAGCAGCGGGTGGGCAGGGGCGCGCAATCAGCCCCAGCATTTT.

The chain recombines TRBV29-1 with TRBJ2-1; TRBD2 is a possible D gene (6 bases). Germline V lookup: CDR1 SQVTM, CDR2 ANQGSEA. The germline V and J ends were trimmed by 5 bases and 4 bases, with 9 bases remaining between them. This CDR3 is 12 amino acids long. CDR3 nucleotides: TGCAGCGTTTCCCGGGAGTACAATGAGCAGTTCTTC. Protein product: CSVSREYNEQFF.

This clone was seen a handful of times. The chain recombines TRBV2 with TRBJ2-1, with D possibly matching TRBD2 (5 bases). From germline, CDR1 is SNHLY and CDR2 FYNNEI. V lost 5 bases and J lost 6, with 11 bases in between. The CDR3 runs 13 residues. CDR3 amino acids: CASSPRVLNEQFF. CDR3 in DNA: TGTGCCAGCAGTCCGAGGGTCCTCAATGAGCAGTTCTTC.

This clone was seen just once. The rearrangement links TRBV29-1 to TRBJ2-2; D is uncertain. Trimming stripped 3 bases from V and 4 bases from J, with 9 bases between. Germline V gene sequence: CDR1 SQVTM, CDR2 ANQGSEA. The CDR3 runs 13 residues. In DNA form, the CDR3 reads TGCAGCGTTGATCCTAAGTTCACCGGGGAGCTGTTTTTT. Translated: CSVDPKFTGELFF.

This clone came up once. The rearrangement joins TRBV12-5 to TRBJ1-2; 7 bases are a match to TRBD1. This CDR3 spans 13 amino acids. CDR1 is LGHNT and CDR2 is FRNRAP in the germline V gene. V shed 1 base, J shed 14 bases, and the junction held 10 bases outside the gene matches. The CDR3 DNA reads TGTGCTAGTGGTTTGGCATTAACAGGGGCGCCAACCTTC. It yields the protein CASGLALTGAPTF.

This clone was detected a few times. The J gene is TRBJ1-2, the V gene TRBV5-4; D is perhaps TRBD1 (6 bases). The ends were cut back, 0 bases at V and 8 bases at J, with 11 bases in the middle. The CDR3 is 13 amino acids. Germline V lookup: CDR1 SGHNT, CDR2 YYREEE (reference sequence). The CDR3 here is CASSLEAGVGYTF. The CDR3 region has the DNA TGTGCCAGCAGCTTGGAGGCAGGGGTGGGCTACACCTTC.

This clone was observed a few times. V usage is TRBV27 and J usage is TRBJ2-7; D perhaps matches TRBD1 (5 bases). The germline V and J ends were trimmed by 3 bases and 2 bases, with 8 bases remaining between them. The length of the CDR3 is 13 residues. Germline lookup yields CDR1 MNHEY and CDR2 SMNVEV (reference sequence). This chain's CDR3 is CASSFRAPYEQYF. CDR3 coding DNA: TGTGCCAGCAGTTTCAGGGCCCCCTACGAGCAGTACTTC.

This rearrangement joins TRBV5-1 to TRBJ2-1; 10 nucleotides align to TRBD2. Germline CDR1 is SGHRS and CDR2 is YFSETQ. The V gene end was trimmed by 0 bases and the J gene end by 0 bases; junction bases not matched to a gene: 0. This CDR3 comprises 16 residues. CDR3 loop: CASSLEREGSYNEQFF. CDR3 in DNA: TGCGCCAGCAGCTTGGAGCGGGAGGGCTCCTACAATGAGCAGTTCTTC.

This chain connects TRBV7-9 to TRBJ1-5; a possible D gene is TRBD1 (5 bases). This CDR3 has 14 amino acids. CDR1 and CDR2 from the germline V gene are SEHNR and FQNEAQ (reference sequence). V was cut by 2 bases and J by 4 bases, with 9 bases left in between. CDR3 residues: CASSLQGGNQPQHF. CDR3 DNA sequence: TGTGCCAGCAGCTTACAGGGTGGAAATCAGCCCCAGCATTTT. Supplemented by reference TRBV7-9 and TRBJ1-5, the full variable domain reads DTGVSQNPRHKITKRGQNVTFRCDPISEHNRLYWYRQTLGQGPEFLTYFQNEAQLEKSRLLSDRFSAERPKGSFSTLEIQRTEQGDSAMYLCASSLQGGNQPQHFGDGTRLSIL.

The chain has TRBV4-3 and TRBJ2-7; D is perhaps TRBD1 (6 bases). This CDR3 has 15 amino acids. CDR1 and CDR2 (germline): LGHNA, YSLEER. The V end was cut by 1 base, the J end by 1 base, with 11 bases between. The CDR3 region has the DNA TGCGCCAGCAGCCAAGCCCCACAGGGTTCCTACGAGCAGTACTTC. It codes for CASSQAPQGSYEQYF.

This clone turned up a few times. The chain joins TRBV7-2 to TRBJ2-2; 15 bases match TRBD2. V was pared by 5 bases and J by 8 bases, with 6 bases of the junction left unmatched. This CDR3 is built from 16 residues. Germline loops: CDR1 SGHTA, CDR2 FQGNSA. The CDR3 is CASSREGLAGGGELFF. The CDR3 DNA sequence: TGTGCCAGCAGCCGGGAGGGACTAGCGGGAGGAGGGGAGCTGTTTTTT.

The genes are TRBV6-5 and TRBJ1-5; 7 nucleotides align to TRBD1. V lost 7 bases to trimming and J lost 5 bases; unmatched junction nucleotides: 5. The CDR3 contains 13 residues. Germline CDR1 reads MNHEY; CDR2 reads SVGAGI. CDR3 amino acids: CASKHRGYQPQHF. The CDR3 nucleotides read TGTGCCAGCAAGCACAGGGGCTATCAGCCCCAGCATTTT.

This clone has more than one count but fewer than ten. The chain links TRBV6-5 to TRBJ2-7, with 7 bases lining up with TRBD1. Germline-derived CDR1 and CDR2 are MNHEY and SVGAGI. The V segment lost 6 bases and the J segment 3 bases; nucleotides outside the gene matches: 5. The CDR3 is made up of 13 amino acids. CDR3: CASRKGQFYEQYF. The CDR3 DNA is TGTGCCAGCAGAAAGGGACAGTTCTACGAGCAGTACTTC.

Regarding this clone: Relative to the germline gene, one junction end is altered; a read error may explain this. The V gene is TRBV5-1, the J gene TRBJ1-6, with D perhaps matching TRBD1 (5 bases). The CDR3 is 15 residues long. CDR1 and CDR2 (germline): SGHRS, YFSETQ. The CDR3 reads CASSLQGSSNSPLHF. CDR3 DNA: TGCGCCAGCAGCTTGCAGGGCTCCTCTAATTCACCCCTCCACTTT. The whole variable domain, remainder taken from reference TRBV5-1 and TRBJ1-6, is KAGVTQTPRYLIKTRGQQVTLSCSPISGHRSVSWYQQTPGQGLQFLFEYFSETQRNKGNFPGRFSGRQFSNSRSEMNVSTLELGDSALYLCASSLQGSSNSPLHFGNGTRLTVT.

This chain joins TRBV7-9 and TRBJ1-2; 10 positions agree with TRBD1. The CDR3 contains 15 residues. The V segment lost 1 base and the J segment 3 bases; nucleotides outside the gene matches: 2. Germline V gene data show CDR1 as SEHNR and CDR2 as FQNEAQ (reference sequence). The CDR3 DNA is TGTGCCAGCAGCTTAGGGGACAGGGGATACTATGGCTACACCTTC. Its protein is CASSLGDRGYYGYTF.

CDR3 DNA: TGTGCCAGCAGTTATACAGGGTTGAGTTCACCCCTCCACTTT. Its translation: CASSYTGLSSPLHF. The rearrangement joins TRBV6-2 or TRBV6-3 to TRBJ1-6, with D maybe TRBD1 (6 bases). CDR1 is MNHEY, CDR2 SVGEGT, per germline. This CDR3 has 14 amino acids. V lost 3 bases and J 9 bases, leaving 12 bases between the germline ends.